The present TCR beta chain was sequenced within a study of cytomegalovirus exposure and HLA in healthy donors. Study-wide results and limits: Earlier analysis yielded a pattern in which most TCR beta V segments were productive about 90% or about 30% of the time. For cytomegalovirus status, the classifier reportedly gave diagnoses with high specificity and sensitivity. It was in a later analysis that TCR association rates were seen to vary by HLA locus, highest for DRB1 and lowest for HLA-C.

Comment on this clone: The antigen is not known.

Use of 60 Vbeta and 13 Jbeta primers characterized the PCR. Using immunoSEQ multiplex PCR, the repertoire was profiled, and TCRdb retains in-frame clones only, with some absent. The top ten clones hold 3.5% to 4% of a sample with about 270,000 clones, 86% of them seen once. CDR3 length equals 15 residues. Germline V lookup: CDR1 MRHNA, CDR2 SNTAGT. Trimming pared 4 bases from V and 2 bases from J, leaving 14 bases between. The sequence derives from a man in his forties in good health and CMV-seropositive. This sequence joins TRBV6-4 and TRBJ1-2; the D gene is possibly TRBD1 (5 bases). The sequenced sample was PBMCs. The CDR3 is CASSASPGINYGYTF. The CDR3 nucleotides read TGTGCCAGCAGTGCATCCCCAGGGATAAACTATGGCTACACCTTC.